The 17 T cell receptor beta chains given below trace back to one sample, sequenced in a study of T cells in Graves' hyperthyroidism and ophthalmopathy. RNA transcripts served as the template for amplifying TCR beta CDR3 regions. First-round RT-PCR of the TCR CDR3 relied on the HTBI primer set. TCRdb reprocessed the multiplex PCR reads via MiXCR and lists one record per CDR3 protein. The sample shows 640,000 or so distinct CDR3 sequences, approximately 15% of them seen only once. The sequencing sample was made of blood. The source is a woman younger than 35 with Graves' ophthalmopathy.

This clonotype has more than one count but fewer than ten. One base away lies a much larger clone, so this may be a sequencing read error. The chain has TRBV12-3 or TRBV12-4 and TRBJ1-5; D unclear. CDR3 length: 15 amino acids. The V and J ends lost 2 bases and 9 bases respectively, with 17 bases between them. For the CDR3, the DNA is TGTGCCAGCAGTTTATCAGTGCGGTATGGTCGGCCCCAGCATTTT. This translates into CASSLSVRYGRPQHF.

The rearrangement links TRBV4-2 to TRBJ2-1; D remains ambiguous. V lost 2 bases, J lost 7 bases, and 6 bases lay in between. The CDR3 sequence is 12 residues long. CDR1 and CDR2 (germline): LGHNA, YNFKEQ. The CDR3 sequence is CASSQRPNEQFF. As DNA, the CDR3 is TGTGCCAGCAGCCAACGACCGAATGAGCAGTTCTTC.

This clonotype was seen repeatedly, ten times or more. The CDR3 bases are TGTGCCTGGAGTGACGGGGCTAGCGGGAGTTCAGATACGCAGTATTTT. This gives the protein CAWSDGASGSSDTQYF. The chain is built from TRBV30 and TRBJ2-3; TRBD2 aligns across 10 bases. This CDR3 region has 16 residues. With V trimmed by 1 base and J by 4 bases, 8 bases remained unmatched. From germline, CDR1 is GTSNPN and CDR2 SVGIG (reference sequence).

This clonotype has only a few counts. The CDR3 DNA sequence: TGTGCCAGCTCAACGCTACTTGCCTACGAGCAGTACTTC. Translation: CASSTLLAYEQYF. This chain connects TRBV6-2 or TRBV6-3 to TRBJ2-7; D remains ambiguous. Between the trimmed V and J ends, which lost 8 bases and 2 bases, there was a span of 13 bases. The CDR3 is 13 residues long. The germline V gene has CDR1 MNHEY and CDR2 SVGEGT.

The chain combines TRBV6-2 or TRBV6-3 with TRBJ2-7; 10 nucleotides match TRBD2. Germline CDR1 and CDR2: MNHEY and SVGEGT. The V and J ends lost 2 bases and 4 bases, in that order; junction bases with no gene match: 14. This CDR3 has 18 amino acids. For the CDR3, the DNA is TGTGCCAGCAGTTACATTCTTTTCGGACTAGCGGAGGAATACGAGCAGTACTTC. Its translation: CASSYILFGLAEEYEQYF.

Many counts were recorded for this clonotype. The chain couples TRBV30 to TRBJ2-5; 8 nucleotides match TRBD1. The V gene's germline CDR1 is GTSNPN and CDR2 SVGIG (reference sequence). V lost 3 bases to trimming and J lost 5 bases; unmatched junction nucleotides: 5. CDR3 size: 13 residues. The CDR3 coding sequence is TGTGCCTGGAGACAGGGGGTCCGGGAGACCCAGTACTTC. As protein: CAWRQGVRETQYF.

This clonotype was seen only a few times. The chain is built from TRBV5-1 and TRBJ2-5; 9 bases match TRBD1. With 0 bases clipped from V and 4 bases from J, the junction kept 7 bases outside the gene matches. CDR1 is SGHRS, CDR2 YFSETQ, per germline. This CDR3 spans 16 amino acids. The CDR3 spells CASSLAGTGWGETQYF. The CDR3 region has the DNA TGCGCCAGCAGCTTGGCTGGGACAGGGTGGGGAGAGACCCAGTACTTC. Together with reference TRBV5-1 and TRBJ2-5, the CDR3 gives the full variable domain: KAGVTQTPRYLIKTRGQQVTLSCSPISGHRSVSWYQQTPGQGLQFLFEYFSETQRNKGNFPGRFSGRQFSNSRSEMNVSTLELGDSALYLCASSLAGTGWGETQYFGPGTRLLVL.

Ten or more counts support this clonotype. This chain connects TRBV15 to TRBJ1-6; no firm D call. The germline V gene has CDR1 LNHNV and CDR2 YYDKDF (reference sequence). Trimming took off 3 bases at V and 7 bases at J, with 13 bases between the two ends. The CDR3 is 15 residues long. This chain's CDR3 is CATSREGTRNSPLHF. DNA of the CDR3: TGTGCCACCAGCAGGGAGGGTACGCGGAATTCACCCCTCCACTTT.

This clonotype was recorded at least ten times. V usage is TRBV6-1 and J usage is TRBJ2-7; TRBD1 matches 8 bases. Unmatched junction bases numbered 4, after V lost 4 bases and J lost 2 bases. The germline gives CDR1 MNHNS, CDR2 SASEGT. The length of the CDR3 is 14 residues. CDR3 loop: CASSARTGTYEQYF. CDR3 in DNA: TGTGCCAGCAGTGCCCGGACAGGGACCTACGAGCAGTACTTC.

This clonotype turned up a few times. This chain connects TRBV6-2 or TRBV6-3 to TRBJ1-5, with D tentatively TRBD1 (5 bases). This CDR3 comprises 14 residues. Trimming shortened V by 5 bases and J by 9 bases, and 17 bases separated the two germline ends. Germline V gene data show CDR1 as MNHEY and CDR2 as SVGEGT. CDR3 bases: TGTGCCAGCAGTACCGGGGACCGGGGAGGGCCCCAGCATTTT. Encoded protein: CASSTGDRGGPQHF.

The table lists this clonotype with many counts. The rearrangement uses TRBV7-3 and TRBJ2-5; 9 nucleotides align to TRBD2. V dropped 5 bases and J dropped 1; count of bases not matched to a gene: 5. Germline V CDR1 and CDR2: SGHTA, FQGTGA. The CDR3 sequence is 15 residues long. CDR3 sequence: CASSRSGSPQETQYF. The CDR3 DNA is TGTGCCAGCAGCCGTAGCGGGAGCCCCCAAGAGACCCAGTACTTC.

In this sample, this clonotype turned up many times. This chain connects TRBV20-1 to TRBJ2-3; TRBD2 might be the D (5 bases). The length of the CDR3 is 14 residues. Between the trimmed V and J ends, which lost 0 bases and 1 base, there was a span of 8 bases. Germline V CDR1 and CDR2: DFQATT, SNEGSKA (reference sequence). In DNA form, the CDR3 reads TGCAGTGCTAGAGATAAGAGGGGCACAGATACGCAGTATTTT. Protein: CSARDKRGTDTQYF.

The table lists this clonotype with many counts. The chain carries TRBV6-1 and TRBJ2-3; 10 nucleotides align to TRBD2. Losses at the gene ends were 2 bases for V and 2 bases for J; bases not matched to a gene: 4. Germline V CDR1 and CDR2: MNHNS, SASEGT. This CDR3 has 16 residues. The CDR3 DNA reads as TGTGCCAGCAGTGAAACCCTAGCGGGGGTCACAGATACGCAGTATTTT. Translation: CASSETLAGVTDTQYF.

Concerning this clonotype: Possible read error: a much larger clone is one base away. The CDR3 DNA reads as TGTGCCAGCAGTGGAGAGCGGGAATATGAGCAGTTCTTC. This gives the protein CASSGEREYEQFF. V is TRBV2 and J is TRBJ2-1, with 7 positions matching TRBD2. This CDR3 has 13 residues. V shed 4 bases, J shed 8 bases, and the junction held 5 bases outside the gene matches. Germline CDR1 and CDR2: SNHLY and FYNNEI.

In this sample, this clonotype turned up many times. The junction does not match germline at one end; this may be a read error. This chain links TRBV7-7 with TRBJ2-3; the match to TRBD1 covers 10 bases. Germline V CDR1 and CDR2: SSHAT, FNYEAQ (reference sequence). This CDR3 is built from 15 residues. The CDR3 DNA reads as TGTGCTAGCAGCATGACAGGGGGCGCGGCAGATACGCAGTATTTT. As protein: CASSMTGGAADTQYF.

This clonotype was recorded many times. The V call is TRBV20-1, the J call TRBJ2-5; TRBD2 agrees at 9 bases. The CDR3 totals 14 residues. Germline V gene data show CDR1 as DFQATT and CDR2 as SNEGSKA (reference sequence). With 4 bases clipped from V and 4 bases from J, the junction kept 7 bases outside the gene matches. CDR3 sequence reads: CSAIVAGVLETQYF. The CDR3 nucleotides are TGCAGTGCTATCGTAGCGGGAGTTTTAGAGACCCAGTACTTC.

V gene TRBV27 combines with J gene TRBJ1-6; D remains ambiguous. The germline V and J ends were trimmed by 2 bases and 7 bases, with 6 bases remaining between them. The germline V gene has CDR1 MNHEY and CDR2 SMNVEV (reference sequence). The CDR3 length is 13 residues. This CDR3 is CASSLTRNSPLHF. In nucleotides, the CDR3 is TGTGCCAGCAGTTTAACGCGGAATTCACCCCTCCACTTT.